This T cell receptor beta chain was obtained from a study of T cell responses to AZD1222 COVID-19 vaccine. General study findings and limits: Spike-specific TCR breadth and depth both grew after two AZD1222 doses. There were vaccine-associated CD4 TCRs across spike, dominant at 160-218 and 743-854. Clonal diversity was possibly underestimated, and white British individuals and females predominated among donors.

The count of this clone is one. Its antigen is unknown. Germline lookup yields CDR1 SGHTA and CDR2 FQGNSA. This CDR3 comprises 14 residues. Trimming took off 4 bases at V and 4 bases at J, with 14 bases between the two ends. TCRdb's copy holds only in-frame clones and misses some; the assay was immunoSEQ multiplex PCR. Among approximately 190,000 clones, more than 75% were seen once, and the ten largest hold around 2.9%. This TCR came from an adult in good health. This chain links TRBV7-2 with TRBJ2-7, with D uncertain. The specimen was peripheral blood, collected on day 0 of MenACWY control vaccination. The CDR3 sequence is CASSYVSGSYEQYF. CDR3 coding DNA: TGTGCCAGCAGCTACGTCAGTGGGTCGTACGAGCAGTACTTC.